Shown below are 13 T cell receptor beta chains from a single sample sequenced in a study of shared clonotypes between healthy human individuals (dated by TCRdb to 2018 to 2021). Library preparation employed the immunoSEQ multiplex PCR assay. TCRdb obtained this table from immuneACCESS and retained in-frame rearrangements with V and J assigned. These tables miss some clones; where compared with another copy, unresolved V genes account for less than half of the shortfall, and the remainder is unexplained. The sample contains about 710,000 clones, more than 70% of them found a single time. Clones ranked in the top ten supply under 2% of the sample. Sequenced sample: memory CD4+ T cells sorted from blood. The meaning of the sample's cell subset or site label: CD45RA-negative fraction. These TCRs come from a woman in her thirties in good health.

The chain has TRBV19 and TRBJ1-3; D may be TRBD1 (6 bases). The germline V and J ends were trimmed by 3 bases and 0 bases, with 9 bases remaining between them. This CDR3 comprises 15 residues. Germline V gene sequence: CDR1 LNHDA, CDR2 SQIVND (reference sequence). CDR3 nucleotide sequence: TGTGCCAGTAGTATTGGGACATCCTCTGGAAACACCATATATTTT. Its translation: CASSIGTSSGNTIYF.

V usage is TRBV10-3 and J usage is TRBJ1-5, with a possible D match to TRBD1 (5 bases). Germline V gene sequence: CDR1 ENHRY, CDR2 SYGVKD. V lost 6 bases, J lost 0 bases, and 12 bases lay in between. The CDR3 is 15 amino acids. CDR3 in DNA: TGTGCCATCAGGGGGGAAGGTGATAGCAATCAGCCCCAGCATTTT. The encoded protein is CAIRGEGDSNQPQHF.

V is TRBV2 and J is TRBJ1-2, with 10 bases that match TRBD1. Trimming cost V 8 bases and J 3 bases; bases outside gene matches: 3. Germline V gene lookup returns CDR1 SNHLY and CDR2 FYNNEI. This CDR3 is 13 amino acids long. The DNA of the CDR3 is TGTGCCAGCGGCGGACAGGGGGACTATGGCTACACCTTC. It yields the protein CASGGQGDYGYTF. Using reference TRBV2 and TRBJ1-2 for the parts outside the CDR3, the full variable domain is EPEVTQTPSHQVTQMGQEVILRCVPISNHLYFYWYRQILGQKVEFLVSFYNNEISEKSEIFDDQFSVERPDGSNFTLKIRSTKLEDSAMYFCASGGQGDYGYTFGSGTRLTVV.

The chain joins TRBV25-1 to TRBJ2-5; D might be TRBD2 (6 bases). The J call may be in error: the DNA end matches TRBJ2-7 better. This CDR3 contains 15 residues. Looked up from germline, CDR1 is MGHDK and CDR2 is SYGVNS. The CDR3 spells CASSVTLADSYEQYF. CDR3 DNA sequence: TGTGCCAGCAGTGTTACATTAGCGGACTCCTACGAGCAGTACTTC.

The chain combines TRBV2 with TRBJ1-2, with 8 bases fitting TRBD1. The CDR3 loop spans 14 amino acids. Germline values: CDR1 SNHLY, CDR2 FYNNEI. The trim removed 7 bases at V and 0 bases at J, leaving 4 bases unmatched. The CDR3 DNA is TGTGCCAGCAAACGGGACAGGACTAACTATGGCTACACCTTC. As protein: CASKRDRTNYGYTF.

V gene TRBV28 combines with J gene TRBJ1-2, with 8 positions matching TRBD1. This CDR3 contains 16 residues. CDR1 is MDHEN and CDR2 is SYDVKM in the germline V gene. With V trimmed by 6 bases and J by 4 bases, 13 bases remained unmatched. CDR3 DNA: TGTGCCAGCAGACGAAACGAAAGACAGGGGATCTATGGCTACACCTTC. This sequence encodes CASRRNERQGIYGYTF.

The V and J genes are TRBV7-7 and TRBJ2-5, with D possibly TRBD2 on 6 matching bases. With 0 bases removed from V and 3 bases from J, the gap between germline ends came to 11 bases. CDR3 length equals 15 residues. Germline V gene data show CDR1 as SSHAT and CDR2 as FNYEAQ (reference sequence). The CDR3 DNA is TGTGCCAGCAGCTTAGCGGGAGGACCTGAAGAGACCCAGTACTTC. Amino acids: CASSLAGGPEETQYF.

The V and J genes are TRBV7-9 and TRBJ1-2; 9 nucleotides align to TRBD1. The germline gives CDR1 SEHNR, CDR2 FQNEAQ (reference sequence). The length of the CDR3 is 16 residues. Losses at the gene ends were 5 bases for V and 8 bases for J; bases not matched to a gene: 15. Written as DNA, the CDR3 is TGTGCCAGCAGCGAAGATCGAGGACAGGGGAGGAGAGGCTACACCTTC. Protein: CASSEDRGQGRRGYTF.

There are a few counts of this clone. The chain has TRBV9 and TRBJ1-1; TRBD1 matches at 11 bases. This CDR3 comprises 15 residues. The germline V gene encodes CDR1 SGDLS and CDR2 YYNGEE. V lost 4 bases and J lost 4; bases outside the gene matches: 6. CDR3 sequence: CASSLSGTGGTEAFF. The CDR3 DNA sequence: TGTGCCAGCAGCCTTTCCGGGACAGGGGGCACTGAAGCTTTCTTT.

This clone has a handful of counts. Written as DNA, the CDR3 is TGTGCCAGCAGCTTAGATCTTGCGACCTGGCGGGAGACCCAGTACTTC. Translated: CASSLDLATWRETQYF. V and J are TRBV11-2 and TRBJ2-5, with D hard to call. The length of the CDR3 is 16 residues. Trimming removed 0 bases at V and 5 bases at J, with 16 bases between. Germline lookup yields CDR1 SGHAT and CDR2 FQNNGV.

In DNA form, the CDR3 reads TGTGCCAGCAGCCCGTGGACAGGGATCAATCAGCCCCAGCATTTT. Protein sequence: CASSPWTGINQPQHF. The chain employs TRBV6-1 and TRBJ1-5, with 8 positions matching TRBD1. V dropped 6 bases and J dropped 3; count of bases not matched to a gene: 7. Per germline, CDR1 MNHNS and CDR2 SASEGT. This CDR3 has 15 residues.

The J gene is TRBJ2-7, the V gene TRBV6-6; 7 bases align to TRBD2. After removal of 6 bases from V and 1 base from J, the junction contained 6 bases not matched to a gene. The CDR3 covers 14 residues. CDR1 is MNHNY, CDR2 SVGAGI, per germline (reference sequence). This CDR3 is CASRLLALSYEQYF. The CDR3 DNA follows: TGTGCCAGCAGGCTACTAGCGCTATCCTACGAGCAGTACTTC.

This rearrangement joins TRBV28 to TRBJ2-3, with a possible D match to TRBD2 (6 bases). Deletions cut 10 bases from V and 0 bases from J, with 17 bases between. Germline CDR1 reads MDHEN; CDR2 reads SYDVKM. The CDR3 totals 15 residues. The CDR3 loop is CATGGAGTSTDTQYF. The CDR3 DNA is TGTGCCACAGGCGGGGCCGGGACTAGCACAGATACGCAGTATTTT.